A single sample is the source of the 31 T cell receptor beta chains below, sequenced in a study of blood T cell repertoires in COVID-19. Generated by immunoSEQ multiplex PCR, the TCRdb table keeps only in-frame clones and is missing some. The table lists over 60,000 clones, 60% to 80% of them singletons, with about 22% in the top ten. Input material: peripheral blood. The origin of the receptors is an older man with active or convalescent COVID-19.

The genes are TRBV6-2 or TRBV6-3 and TRBJ2-5; TRBD1 matches at 9 bases. CDR1 is MNHEY, CDR2 SVGEGT, per germline. The length of the CDR3 is 17 residues. V lost 2 bases, J lost 5 bases, and 12 bases stayed unmatched. The chain's CDR3 is CASSYPGTGSHKETQYF. In nucleotides, the CDR3 is TGTGCCAGCAGTTACCCCGGGACAGGGTCCCATAAGGAGACCCAGTACTTC.

The chain recombines TRBV12-3 or TRBV12-4 with TRBJ1-5; D might be TRBD1 (5 bases). V lost 6 bases to trimming and J lost 11 bases, with 17 bases between them. This CDR3 spans 13 amino acids. In DNA form, the CDR3 reads TGTGCCAGCAGAGACAGTTTATTAGGAGCCCAGCATTTT. This codes for CASRDSLLGAQHF.

The chain links TRBV27 to TRBJ2-3, with a tentative D call TRBD2 (6 bases). The CDR3 is 15 amino acids. V lost 3 bases and J 4 bases, leaving 14 bases between the germline ends. Looked up from germline, CDR1 is MNHEY and CDR2 is SMNVEV (reference sequence). The CDR3 protein is CASSFRVGGSDTQYF. The CDR3 DNA sequence: TGTGCCAGCAGTTTCCGGGTGGGGGGATCAGATACGCAGTATTTT.

CDR3 residues: CSASNPGVGNSPLHF. CDR3 bases: TGCAGTGCTAGTAACCCGGGAGTGGGTAATTCACCCCTCCACTTT. V and J are TRBV20-1 and TRBJ1-6; D remains ambiguous. This CDR3 has 15 amino acids. Looked up from germline, CDR1 is DFQATT and CDR2 is SNEGSKA (reference sequence). V lost 3 bases to trimming and J lost 6 bases, with 15 bases between them.

The V call is TRBV3-1 (or the pseudogene TRBV3-2), the J call TRBJ1-4; D is uncertain. Germline values: CDR1 LGHDT, CDR2 YNNKEL (reference sequence). This CDR3 comprises 15 residues. Trimming took 1 base from V and 4 from J, leaving 10 bases between them. CDR3 bases: TGTGCCAGCAGCCAAGTTGGAGGCGGTAATGAAAAACTGTTTTTT. Protein sequence: CASSQVGGGNEKLFF.

The chain combines TRBV7-3 with TRBJ2-1, with 12 bases fitting TRBD2. V gave up 5 bases and J gave up 5 bases; unmatched junction bases: 4. The CDR3 runs to 15 residues. Germline V gives CDR1 SGHTA, CDR2 FQGTGA. CDR3 sequence (DNA): TGTGCCAGCAGCGAACTAGCGGGGGGCAACAATGAGCAGTTCTTC. This codes for CASSELAGGNNEQFF.

The chain carries TRBV5-1 and TRBJ2-5, with D perhaps TRBD2 (5 bases). This CDR3 region has 14 residues. Trimming removed 2 bases from V and 1 base from J, with 9 bases in between. In germline, CDR1 is SGHRS, CDR2 YFSETQ. DNA for the CDR3: TGCGCCAGCAGCTTCGGACTGGTCCAAGAGACCCAGTACTTC. Translated: CASSFGLVQETQYF.

The chain couples TRBV6-5 to TRBJ2-1, with a possible D match to TRBD2 (5 bases). The CDR3 spans 14 residues. The V gene lost 0 bases and the J gene lost 7 bases, with 10 bases spanning the gap. The germline gives CDR1 MNHEY, CDR2 SVGAGI. CDR3 nucleotides: TGTGCCAGCAGTTACTCCCCCGGGATTAATGAGCAGTTCTTC. This translates into CASSYSPGINEQFF.

The chain recombines TRBV28 with TRBJ2-7; TRBD1 matches at 9 bases. Germline V gene lookup returns CDR1 MDHEN and CDR2 SYDVKM. The CDR3 runs to 13 residues. The trim removed 4 bases at V and 3 bases at J, leaving 1 base unmatched. The CDR3 DNA reads TGTGCCAGCAGTTCGGGACAGGGCTACGAGCAGTACTTC. Translating it yields CASSSGQGYEQYF.

This clone has only a few counts. The chain is built from TRBV7-9 and TRBJ1-2, with TRBD1 identical over 9 bases. Germline V lookup: CDR1 SEHNR, CDR2 FQNEAQ (reference sequence). The ends lost 2 bases at V and 8 bases at J; junction bases unmatched: 9. This CDR3 spans 15 amino acids. The CDR3 coding sequence is TGTGCCAGCAGCTTACGGGACAGGGTTCCAATAGGCTACACCTTC. Its protein is CASSLRDRVPIGYTF.

CDR3 amino acids: CASSQLRSHTGELFF. CDR3 DNA sequence: TGCGCCAGCAGTCAGCTCAGGTCTCACACCGGGGAGCTGTTTTTT. The gene calls are TRBV23-1 and TRBJ2-2, with D unresolved. TRBV23-1 is classed as an ORF, of uncertain function. This CDR3 has 15 amino acids. Trimming pared 3 bases from V and 3 bases from J, leaving 11 bases between.

The chain joins TRBV11-3 to TRBJ2-3; a possible D gene is TRBD2 (7 bases). This CDR3 is built from 14 residues. With 5 bases removed from V and 5 bases from J, the gap between germline ends came to 14 bases. In germline, CDR1 is SGHNT, CDR2 YENEEA. The CDR3: CASSENREGDTQYF. The DNA of the CDR3 is TGTGCCAGCAGCGAGAACAGGGAGGGAGATACGCAGTATTTT.

This clone was detected only a few times. The genes are TRBV6-5 and TRBJ1-1; 8 nucleotides align to TRBD1. There are 14 residues in the CDR3. Germline values: CDR1 MNHEY, CDR2 SVGAGI. J lost 6 bases, V lost 4 bases, and 7 bases had no gene match. The CDR3 here is CASSFQGALPEAFF. The CDR3 DNA reads TGTGCCAGCAGTTTCCAGGGGGCGCTTCCTGAAGCTTTCTTT.

The J gene is TRBJ1-1, the V gene TRBV28, with D maybe TRBD1 (5 bases). The germline gives CDR1 MDHEN, CDR2 SYDVKM. The length of the CDR3 is 14 residues. V shed 6 bases and J shed 7 bases, with 18 bases lying between them. DNA for the CDR3: TGTGCCAGCAGATCCCTCCCAGGGTCTGGTGAAGCTTTCTTT. Its translation: CASRSLPGSGEAFF. The full variable domain, its missing parts supplied by reference TRBV28 and TRBJ1-1, is DVKVTQSSRYLVKRTGEKVFLECVQDMDHENMFWYRQDPGLGLRLIYFSYDVKMKEKGDIPEGYSVSREKKERFSLILESASTNQTSMYLCASRSLPGSGEAFFGQGTRLTVV.

V usage is TRBV15 and J usage is TRBJ1-4, with D perhaps matching TRBD1 (6 bases). V lost 3 bases, J lost 5 bases, and 13 bases lay in between. The germline V gene encodes CDR1 LNHNV and CDR2 YYDKDF (reference sequence). The CDR3 spans 15 residues. CDR3 bases: TGTGCCACCAGCAGCGAACAGGGTTGGAATGAAAAACTGTTTTTT. This sequence encodes CATSSEQGWNEKLFF.

This rearrangement joins TRBV7-8 to TRBJ2-7, with 8 positions matching TRBD1. Germline CDR1 and CDR2: SGHVS and FQNEAQ. CDR3 length: 16 residues. The V segment lost 5 bases and the J segment 3 bases; nucleotides outside the gene matches: 12. The CDR3: CASSPRVLDRDYEQYF. DNA of the CDR3: TGTGCCAGCAGCCCCCGGGTTCTGGACAGGGACTACGAGCAGTACTTC.

V gene TRBV6-5 combines with J gene TRBJ1-2; unclear D gene. The CDR3 has 14 residues. V lost 0 bases and J lost 2, with 7 bases in between. Germline loops: CDR1 MNHEY, CDR2 SVGAGI. The CDR3 spells CASSYSRGNYGYTF. CDR3 sequence (DNA): TGTGCCAGCAGTTACTCGAGAGGGAACTATGGCTACACCTTC.

The CDR3 bases are TGTGCCAGTAGTATATCCCCAAGGGGTCTTCAGCCCCAGCATTTT. Encoded protein: CASSISPRGLQPQHF. The chain recombines TRBV19 with TRBJ1-5; maybe TRBD1 (5 bases). CDR1 LNHDA and CDR2 SQIVND come from the germline V gene (reference sequence). The CDR3 consists of 15 residues. Trimming pared 2 bases from V and 6 bases from J, leaving 14 bases between.

This sequence joins TRBV18 and TRBJ2-7; 7 nucleotides agree with TRBD1. V dropped 1 base and J dropped 3; count of bases not matched to a gene: 3. The CDR3 sequence is 14 residues long. The germline V gene has CDR1 KGHSH and CDR2 LQKENI. The CDR3 protein is CASSPRQGVYEQYF. CDR3 bases: TGTGCCAGCTCACCACGACAGGGCGTCTACGAGCAGTACTTC. The full variable domain, in which reference TRBV18 and TRBJ2-7 provide the parts outside the CDR3, is NAGVMQNPRHLVRRRGQEARLRCSPMKGHSHVYWYRQLPEEGLKFMVYLQKENIIDESGMPKERFSAEFPKEGPSILRIQQVVRGDSAAYFCASSPRQGVYEQYFGPGTRLTVT.

This clone showed up just a few times. V and J are TRBV24-1 and TRBJ2-5; the D gene is possibly TRBD2 (5 bases). Trimming stripped 4 bases from V and 3 bases from J, with 8 bases between. The germline V gene has CDR1 KGHDR and CDR2 SFDVKD. The CDR3 loop spans 13 amino acids. The CDR3 DNA sequence: TGTGCCACCAGTGAGAGGGAAAAAGAGACCCAGTACTTC. Translating gives CATSEREKETQYF.

This chain uses TRBV19 with TRBJ1-5; possible D gene TRBD1, 6 bases. The length of the CDR3 is 16 residues. Per germline, CDR1 LNHDA and CDR2 SQIVND (reference sequence). Deletions cut 8 bases from V and 4 bases from J, with 21 bases between. The chain's CDR3 is CASRPRTGTANQPQHF. As DNA, the CDR3 is TGTGCCAGTCGGCCCCGCACAGGGACCGCGAATCAGCCCCAGCATTTT. Full variable domain (remainder filled in from reference TRBV19 and TRBJ1-5): DGGITQSPKYLFRKEGQNVTLSCEQNLNHDAMYWYRQDPGQGLRLIYYSQIVNDFQKGDIAEGYSVSREKKESFPLTVTSAQKNPTAFYLCASRPRTGTANQPQHFGDGTRLSIL.

The chain links TRBV5-4 to TRBJ2-1; D is undetermined. The CDR3 sequence is 15 residues long. Germline assignment: CDR1 SGHNT and CDR2 YYREEE (reference sequence). V lost 4 bases and J lost 6, with 17 bases in between. This chain's CDR3 is CASSIPLPGGNEQFF. CDR3 sequence (DNA): TGTGCCAGCAGCATACCACTACCTGGTGGCAATGAGCAGTTCTTC.

The chain carries TRBV6-6 and TRBJ2-6; tentatively, D is TRBD2 (5 bases). Germline V gene data show CDR1 as MNHNY and CDR2 as SVGAGI (reference sequence). The CDR3 length is 16 residues. The V gene lost 7 bases and the J gene lost 0 bases, with 13 bases spanning the gap. The CDR3 DNA reads as TGTGCCAGCAATGGACTGATTTTCTCTGGGGCCAACGTCCTGACTTTC. Its protein is CASNGLIFSGANVLTF.

The chain carries TRBV6-5 and TRBJ1-2; D is unresolved. This CDR3 is 16 amino acids long. V lost 0 bases, J lost 5 bases, and 16 bases lay in between. Germline V gene data show CDR1 as MNHEY and CDR2 as SVGAGI. CDR3 residues: CASSYSSLAGSYGYTF. The CDR3 region has the DNA TGTGCCAGCAGTTACTCGAGTCTGGCGGGGTCGTATGGCTACACCTTC.

This clone came up many times. The chain couples TRBV10-3 to TRBJ2-3; no clear D. Trimming shortened V by 2 bases and J by 2 bases, and 11 bases separated the two germline ends. Germline V gene sequence: CDR1 ENHRY, CDR2 SYGVKD. This CDR3 is 15 amino acids long. The DNA for the CDR3 is TGTGCCATCAGTGAGGAGGCCCCCATCACAGATACGCAGTATTTT. It yields the protein CAISEEAPITDTQYF.

The V gene is TRBV14, the J gene TRBJ2-1, with D possibly being TRBD2 (7 bases). With 6 bases removed from V and 8 bases from J, the gap between germline ends came to 20 bases. This CDR3 has 15 residues. Per germline, CDR1 SGHDN and CDR2 FVKESK. This chain's CDR3 is CASRPTGGGVYEQFF. In DNA form, the CDR3 reads TGTGCCAGCAGACCCACGGGGGGCGGCGTCTATGAGCAGTTCTTC.

This clone turned up a few times. The chain carries TRBV27 and TRBJ1-4; 7 nucleotides line up with TRBD1. Germline V gene lookup returns CDR1 MNHEY and CDR2 SMNVEV (reference sequence). V trimming: 8 bases; J trimming: 3 bases; junction bases outside the gene matches: 3. The CDR3 sequence is 13 residues long. CDR3 nucleotides: TGTGCCAGCCTGGGACAGTCTAATGAAAAACTGTTTTTT. The encoded protein is CASLGQSNEKLFF. The variable domain in full, with the rest retrieved from reference TRBV27 and TRBJ1-4, is EAQVTQNPRYLITVTGKKLTVTCSQNMNHEYMSWYRQDPGLGLRQIYYSMNVEVTDKGDVPEGYKVSRKEKRNFPLILESPSPNQTSLYFCASLGQSNEKLFFGSGTQLSVL.

This chain connects TRBV10-3 to TRBJ1-2; 8 bases map to TRBD1. This CDR3 region has 14 residues. V trimming: 3 bases; J trimming: 8 bases; junction bases outside the gene matches: 8. CDR1 is ENHRY and CDR2 is SYGVKD in the germline V gene. The CDR3 DNA follows: TGTGCCATCAGTGACCATAGAGGACAGGGCGGCTACACCTTC. It codes for CAISDHRGQGGYTF.

This rearrangement joins TRBV9 to TRBJ2-5, with 7 bases identical to TRBD1. Germline values: CDR1 SGDLS, CDR2 YYNGEE. The CDR3 is 14 residues long. V shed 5 bases and J 3 bases; nucleotides not matched to a gene: 7. CDR3 DNA sequence: TGTGCCAGCAGTGCCCGGGACAGCAAAGAGACCCAGTACTTC. Encoded protein: CASSARDSKETQYF.

The DNA for the CDR3 is TGTGCCAGCAGTTCCACCGACAGGGGGCTCGGTGGCTACACCTTC. It encodes CASSSTDRGLGGYTF. This chain links TRBV6-5 with TRBJ1-2, with 10 positions matching TRBD1. The CDR3 has 15 amino acids. V lost 4 bases to trimming and J lost 7 bases; unmatched junction nucleotides: 9. CDR1 MNHEY and CDR2 SVGAGI come from the germline V gene.

The J gene is TRBJ2-7, the V gene TRBV28, with 9 bases identical to TRBD1. The germline gives CDR1 MDHEN, CDR2 SYDVKM. With 5 bases clipped from V and 3 bases from J, the junction kept 8 bases outside the gene matches. The CDR3 is 15 amino acids. The CDR3 DNA is TGTGCCAGCAGTCAATCCGGGACAGGGCTCTACGAGCAGTACTTC. It yields the protein CASSQSGTGLYEQYF.